The clone carrying this T cell receptor beta chain was seen only a few times. Its antigen is currently unknown. The entry originates in a study of beta chain features in type 1 diabetes. Study information: Sorted cell examination encompassed approximately 110 million cells across all samples.

Expressed TCRB transcripts were sequenced because the isolated RNA had all been reverse transcribed beforehand. The table came from immunoSEQ multiplex PCR; TCRdb's copy has only in-frame clones and leaves some out. Of some 150,000 clones detected, around a tenth appear once; the ten largest clones hold nearly 0.65%. Study observations and caveats: For Type 1 diabetes patients, all four CD4+ subsets carried TCRB CDR3s that were moderately but significantly shorter. Any role of HLA type in TCRB rearrangement remained unresolved here.

The authors took one heparinised blood draw, averaging approximately 110 mL, from each donor. Source material: central memory CD4+ T cells from blood. This sequence was found in a woman between 40 and 55 years old in good health.

CDR3 residues: CASSWDRGLRNGYTF. In nucleotides, the CDR3 is TGTGCCAGCAGCTGGGACAGGGGGTTGAGGAATGGCTACACCTTC. The chain couples TRBV5-8 to TRBJ1-2, with TRBD1 matching over 11 bases. The CDR3 spans 15 residues. The trim removed 3 bases at V and 6 bases at J, leaving 7 bases unmatched. The germline gives CDR1 SGHTS, CDR2 YDEGEE.